One sample yielded the 21 T cell receptor beta chains listed below, sequenced in a study of human T cells and chemical hapten exposure (dated by TCRdb to 2020 to 2023). The method behind the library was RACE. Instrument used: NextSeq 500. TCRdb's own reprocessing of the public reads used fastp at Q25 and MiXCR and kept productive beta chains. Entries are consolidated by CDR3 protein sequence, retaining the most common genes and DNA. The sample table shows some 39,000 distinct CDR3 sequences, and 7.6% are seen once. The ten largest make up roughly 1.3% of the sample. The time point label of this sample denotes: pre-sensitization, week 0. This specimen's treatment or condition label, interpreted: therapeutic diphenylcyclopropenone sensitization with weekly scalp DPC. Sequences were derived from whole blood, sampled in connection with sensitization to the hapten diphenylcyclopropenone (DPC). These receptors all stem from a woman in her forties or fifties with alopecia areata. Some clones in this sample may be carry-over from other donors' samples.

This clonotype was detected ten times or more. V usage is TRBV5-4 and J usage is TRBJ2-1; TRBD2 matches 13 bases. The V gene's germline CDR1 is SGHNT and CDR2 YYREEE (reference sequence). Trimming took 4 bases from V and 6 from J; bases not matched to a gene: 7. The CDR3 contains 16 residues. Written as DNA, the CDR3 is TGTGCCAGCAGCACACAGGGACTAGCGGGACGCAATGAGCAGTTCTTC. This translates into CASSTQGLAGRNEQFF.

This clonotype was seen a handful of times. The chain combines TRBV9 with TRBJ2-7, with no clear D. The germline V and J ends were trimmed by 1 base and 2 bases, with 10 bases remaining between them. The CDR3 is 14 amino acids. Germline lookup yields CDR1 SGDLS and CDR2 YYNGEE. CDR3 sequence: CASSVNGQTYEQYF. The CDR3 DNA follows: TGTGCCAGCAGCGTAAATGGGCAGACCTACGAGCAGTACTTC.

This chain connects TRBV7-2 to TRBJ1-1; D perhaps matches TRBD1 (6 bases). Per the germline V gene, CDR1 is SGHTA and CDR2 is FQGNSA. There are 16 residues in the CDR3. V lost 5 bases, J lost 2 bases, and 18 bases lay in between. Written as DNA, the CDR3 is TGTGCCAGCAGCCCACCCGGGACACGAGCCAACACTGAAGCTTTCTTT. Translated: CASSPPGTRANTEAFF. The full variable domain, in which reference TRBV7-2 and TRBJ1-1 provide the parts outside the CDR3, is GAGVSQSPSNKVTEKGKDVELRCDPISGHTALYWYRQSLGQGLEFLIYFQGNSAPDKSGLPSDRFSAERTGGSVSTLTIQRTQQEDSAVYLCASSPPGTRANTEAFFGQGTRLTVV.

By sample share, this clonotype is medium-sized. The chain recombines TRBV7-6 with TRBJ2-1, with D possibly being TRBD2 (5 bases). CDR1 is SGHVS, CDR2 FNYEAQ, per germline. Trimming removed 5 bases from V and 3 bases from J, with 5 bases in between. This CDR3 is 12 amino acids long. The CDR3 nucleotides read TGTGCCAGCAGCCGGGACTACAATGAGCAGTTCTTC. Protein product: CASSRDYNEQFF. The whole variable domain, filled in from reference TRBV7-6 and TRBJ2-1, reads GAGVSQSPRYKVTKRGQDVALRCDPISGHVSLYWYRQALGQGPEFLTYFNYEAQQDKSGLPNDRFSAERPEGSISTLTIQRTEQRDSAMYRCASSRDYNEQFFGPGTRLTVL.

The chain couples TRBV29-1 to TRBJ2-3; D is unclear. The CDR3 length is 13 residues. Germline V gene lookup returns CDR1 SQVTM and CDR2 ANQGSEA. Trimming stripped 6 bases from V and 0 bases from J, with 10 bases between. The CDR3 here is CSVNWRSTDTQYF. In DNA, the CDR3 is TGCAGCGTAAACTGGCGGAGCACAGATACGCAGTATTTT.

The genes are TRBV5-1 and TRBJ2-3, with 7 bases identical to TRBD2. Germline V gene data show CDR1 as SGHRS and CDR2 as YFSETQ. V shed 4 bases, J shed 12 bases, and the junction held 8 bases outside the gene matches. The CDR3 length is 12 residues. The CDR3 sequence: CASSDDGLVQYF. The CDR3 DNA is TGCGCCAGCAGCGATGACGGACTAGTTCAGTATTTT.

This clonotype was found a few times. This rearrangement joins TRBV25-1 to TRBJ1-1, with D unclear. Trimming took off 0 bases at V and 3 bases at J, with 5 bases between the two ends. The CDR3 spans 13 residues. CDR1 MGHDK and CDR2 SYGVNS come from the germline V gene. The CDR3 DNA reads TGTGCCAGCAGTGAATATTGGGACACTGAAGCTTTCTTT. Translated, it gives CASSEYWDTEAFF.

In this sample, this clonotype turned up many times. This sequence joins TRBV7-3 and TRBJ2-7; D may be TRBD1 (7 bases). V was pared by 0 bases and J by 7 bases, with 16 bases between. Germline loops: CDR1 SGHTA, CDR2 FQGTGA. The CDR3 spans 15 residues. In nucleotides, the CDR3 is TGTGCCAGCAGCTTAACTCCGACAGGGAGCGGGGAGCAGTACTTC. Its protein product is CASSLTPTGSGEQYF.

This clonotype was seen many times. The chain links TRBV7-8 to TRBJ2-2, with 10 bases lining up with TRBD1. This CDR3 has 15 amino acids. CDR1 is SGHVS and CDR2 is FQNEAQ in the germline V gene. J gave up 4 bases and V 6 bases, and 5 bases lay outside the gene matches. CDR3 sequence reads: CASRKDRGSTGELFF. The CDR3 DNA reads as TGTGCCAGCAGGAAGGACAGGGGGAGCACCGGGGAGCTGTTTTTT.

This clonotype was detected many times. The rearrangement uses TRBV10-3 and TRBJ2-7; the D gene is possibly TRBD1 (6 bases). Trimming cost V 3 bases and J 0 bases, with 18 bases left between them. This CDR3 is 17 amino acids long. Germline values: CDR1 ENHRY, CDR2 SYGVKD. CDR3 amino acids: CAISEIPGQGDSYEQYF. The CDR3 DNA is TGTGCCATCAGTGAAATACCGGGACAAGGGGACTCCTACGAGCAGTACTTC.

There are many counts of this clonotype. The chain is built from TRBV18 and TRBJ2-3; D not resolved. Trimming shortened V by 4 bases and J by 2 bases, and 10 bases separated the two germline ends. In germline, CDR1 is KGHSH, CDR2 LQKENI. This CDR3 contains 14 residues. Here the CDR3 reads CASSRSRLTDTQYF. The CDR3 DNA reads as TGTGCCAGCTCACGGTCAAGGCTCACAGATACGCAGTATTTT.

The chain is built from TRBV6-1 and TRBJ2-7; the match to TRBD2 covers 8 bases. CDR3 length equals 13 residues. V gave up 0 bases and J gave up 6 bases; unmatched junction bases: 1. The germline V gene has CDR1 MNHNS and CDR2 SASEGT. This CDR3 reads CASSEARGGEQYF. CDR3 nucleotides: TGTGCCAGCAGTGAAGCCCGGGGGGGCGAGCAGTACTTC.

This clonotype showed up many times. The gene calls are TRBV30 and TRBJ1-2; TRBD1 might be the D (6 bases). The CDR3 spans 14 residues. Germline V gene data show CDR1 as GTSNPN and CDR2 as SVGIG (reference sequence). V dropped 0 bases and J dropped 4 bases, with 12 bases sitting between them. The chain's CDR3 is CAWSVNREGYGYTF. CDR3 bases: TGTGCCTGGAGTGTAAACAGGGAGGGCTATGGCTACACCTTC.

This clonotype was observed at least ten times. The chain links TRBV12-3 or TRBV12-4 to TRBJ1-1, with D unclear. This CDR3 comprises 11 residues. Trimming removed 3 bases from V and 5 bases from J, with 4 bases in between. This CDR3 is CASSFSTEAFF. CDR3 DNA: TGTGCCAGCAGTTTTTCGACTGAAGCTTTCTTT.

The J gene is TRBJ1-1, the V gene TRBV18, with no clear D. Trimming left V 3 bases short and J 3 bases short, with 11 bases between. From germline, CDR1 is KGHSH and CDR2 LQKENI. This CDR3 has 14 amino acids. The CDR3 spells CASSPTISDTEAFF. CDR3 nucleotides: TGTGCCAGCTCACCGACCATATCGGACACTGAAGCTTTCTTT.

At least ten counts were recorded for this clonotype. CDR3 bases: TGTGCCAGCACGATGTGGAAGACCTCTTACACAGATACGCAGTATTTT. Its protein product is CASTMWKTSYTDTQYF. The genes are TRBV6-1 and TRBJ2-3, with D unclear. Germline V gives CDR1 MNHNS, CDR2 SASEGT. V lost 7 bases and J 2 bases, leaving 19 bases between the germline ends. The CDR3 is 16 amino acids.

This clonotype was observed at least ten times. The V and J genes are TRBV7-2 and TRBJ2-2, with TRBD1 as a possible D gene (6 bases). There are 17 residues in the CDR3. CDR1 SGHTA and CDR2 FQGNSA come from the germline V gene. The V gene lost 0 bases and the J gene lost 1 base, with 12 bases spanning the gap. The CDR3 here is CASSLAKGRGNTGELFF. The DNA for the CDR3 is TGTGCCAGCAGCTTAGCAAAGGGCAGGGGGAACACCGGGGAGCTGTTTTTT.

The V gene is TRBV5-5, the J gene TRBJ2-7; 8 nucleotides line up with TRBD2. The CDR3 is 14 amino acids. The V gene's germline CDR1 is SGHKS and CDR2 YYEKEE (reference sequence). V shed 4 bases and J 2 bases; nucleotides not matched to a gene: 5. CDR3 sequence: CASSKTSAPYEQYF. CDR3 nucleotide sequence: TGTGCCAGCAGCAAGACTAGCGCTCCCTACGAGCAGTACTTC.

The chain couples TRBV27 to TRBJ2-1, with TRBD2 matching 13 bases. CDR1 and CDR2 (germline): MNHEY, SMNVEV (reference sequence). Germline trimming cut 9 bases from V and 6 bases from J; bases unmatched to any gene: 8. The CDR3 runs 15 residues. CDR3 sequence reads: CASIRLAGGLNEQFF. CDR3 coding DNA: TGTGCCAGTATTCGACTAGCGGGAGGTCTCAATGAGCAGTTCTTC.

The table lists this clonotype with a few counts. The chain links TRBV28 to TRBJ1-5; D is undetermined. Germline assignment: CDR1 MDHEN and CDR2 SYDVKM. CDR3 length: 12 residues. V gave up 6 bases and J gave up 9 bases, with 12 bases separating them. The CDR3 nucleotides are TGTGCCAGCAGCGTTACGGGATCGCCCCAGCATTTT. As protein: CASSVTGSPQHF.

This clonotype was seen many times. The rearrangement links TRBV29-1 to TRBJ2-3; the D is unclear. This CDR3 is 11 amino acids long. The V gene's germline CDR1 is SQVTM and CDR2 ANQGSEA. With 3 bases removed from V and 2 bases from J, the gap between germline ends came to 3 bases. CDR3 loop: CSVDVTDTQYF. CDR3 in DNA: TGCAGCGTTGATGTCACAGATACGCAGTATTTT.